The 29 T cell receptor beta chains listed next were all sequenced from one sample in a study of blood T cell repertoires in COVID-19. Repertoires were generated with immunoSEQ multiplex PCR, while TCRdb's copy carries only in-frame clones and drops some. The sample includes approximately 50,000 clones, around 84% seen only once; the top ten take 7.5% to 8.5%. Sequencing input: peripheral blood. These TCRs come from a human donor in a cohort sampled during active COVID-19.

The chain recombines TRBV6-2 or TRBV6-3 with TRBJ1-4; D gene uncertain. The CDR3 is made up of 15 amino acids. Trimming left V 2 bases short and J 2 bases short, with 9 bases between. Germline CDR1 MNHEY, CDR2 SVGEGT. CDR3 nucleotide sequence: TGTGCCAGCAGTTACATGGGCCTGACTAATGAAAAACTGTTTTTT. Its protein product is CASSYMGLTNEKLFF.

The genes are TRBV28 and TRBJ1-2, with 12 bases lining up with TRBD1. Unmatched junction bases numbered 16, after V lost 7 bases and J lost 4 bases. This CDR3 is built from 18 residues. Per the germline V gene, CDR1 is MDHEN and CDR2 is SYDVKM. CDR3 coding DNA: TGTGCCAGCACCCAAGGTGGGACAGGGGGCGCGATAAGCTATGGCTACACCTTC. This translates into CASTQGGTGGAISYGYTF.

The rearrangement links TRBV7-2 to TRBJ2-3, with 8 bases aligning to TRBD2. The J segment lost 8 bases and the V segment lost 1 base, leaving 8 bases of the junction unmatched. This CDR3 comprises 15 residues. Germline V gene data show CDR1 as SGHTA and CDR2 as FQGNSA. In DNA, the CDR3 is TGTGCCAGCAGCTTAGAGGGCAGCGGGAGCGGTACGCAGTATTTT. This codes for CASSLEGSGSGTQYF.

The J gene is TRBJ2-3, the V gene TRBV6-6; 7 nucleotides match TRBD2. V shed 5 bases, J shed 2 bases, and the junction held 7 bases outside the gene matches. CDR3 length: 15 amino acids. Germline loops: CDR1 MNHNY, CDR2 SVGAGI (reference sequence). The CDR3 coding sequence is TGTGCCAGCAGTCAACCCGCGGGGGACACAGATACGCAGTATTTT. This translates into CASSQPAGDTDTQYF.

The J gene is TRBJ2-5, the V gene TRBV10-3, with TRBD1 identical over 11 bases. The V and J ends lost 5 bases and 5 bases, in that order; junction bases with no gene match: 7. The CDR3 loop spans 15 amino acids. Looked up from germline, CDR1 is ENHRY and CDR2 is SYGVKD. The CDR3 DNA is TGTGCCATCAGTTGGGACAGGGGGGTAGAGGAGACCCAGTACTTC. Translated: CAISWDRGVEETQYF.

The CDR3 nucleotides are TGTGCCAGCAGCCAGGGTTCGGGGGTGGGGAATCGAGCCAATGAGCAGTTCTTC. It specifies CASSQGSGVGNRANEQFF. J is TRBJ2-1 and V is TRBV3-1 (or the pseudogene TRBV3-2); perhaps TRBD2 as D (6 bases). The CDR3 is made up of 18 amino acids. Germline values: CDR1 LGHDT, CDR2 YNNKEL (reference sequence). With 3 bases removed from V and 6 bases from J, the gap between germline ends came to 24 bases.

The chain joins TRBV6-4 to TRBJ2-7, with 9 positions matching TRBD2. Germline V gives CDR1 MRHNA, CDR2 SNTAGT. The CDR3 length is 15 residues. Germline trimming cut 3 bases from V and 1 base from J; bases unmatched to any gene: 4. CDR3 in amino acids: CASSEYSGSSYEQYF. The DNA for the CDR3 is TGTGCCAGCAGTGAATATAGCGGGAGTTCCTACGAGCAGTACTTC.

This clone is categorized as medium-sized. The rearrangement joins TRBV7-2 to TRBJ1-5; 9 bases line up with TRBD1. The CDR3 length is 19 residues. V shed 4 bases, J shed 0 bases, and the junction held 13 bases outside the gene matches. Germline V gene data show CDR1 as SGHTA and CDR2 as FQGNSA. In nucleotides, the CDR3 is TGTGCCAGCAGCTACGGCACCGGGACAGGGAAATATAGCAATCAGCCCCAGCATTTT. It yields the protein CASSYGTGTGKYSNQPQHF.

The rearrangement uses TRBV5-1 and TRBJ1-1, with 11 bases that match TRBD1. The V and J ends lost 4 bases and 5 bases, in that order; junction bases with no gene match: 4. The germline V gene encodes CDR1 SGHRS and CDR2 YFSETQ. The CDR3 is 14 residues long. The CDR3 protein is CASSGQGASTEAFF. CDR3 DNA: TGCGCCAGCAGCGGACAGGGGGCATCTACTGAAGCTTTCTTT.

This rearrangement joins TRBV6-2 or TRBV6-3 to TRBJ1-2; D remains unclear. The CDR3 length is 12 residues. V was pared by 4 bases and J by 6 bases, with 9 bases between. Germline V lookup: CDR1 MNHEY, CDR2 SVGEGT. The CDR3 protein is CASSSTAHGYTF. The CDR3 nucleotides are TGTGCCAGCAGTTCTACCGCCCATGGCTACACCTTC.

The V and J genes are TRBV7-2 and TRBJ1-3; the D is unclear. CDR3 length equals 15 residues. In germline, CDR1 is SGHTA, CDR2 FQGNSA. V lost 1 base and J lost 0, with 7 bases in between. CDR3 bases: TGTGCCAGCAGCTTAGGTTACGGCTCTGGAAACACCATATATTTT. It encodes CASSLGYGSGNTIYF.

This clone was counted between two and nine times. This chain's CDR3 is CASQDRNYGYTF. The CDR3 nucleotides read TGCGCCAGCCAAGACAGGAACTATGGCTACACCTTC. The chain joins TRBV10-2 to TRBJ1-2; the D gene is possibly TRBD1 (6 bases). CDR3 size: 12 residues. The V and J ends lost 8 bases and 2 bases respectively, with 9 bases between them. CDR1 and CDR2 from the germline V gene are WSHSY and SAAADI.

V and J are TRBV12-3 or TRBV12-4 and TRBJ1-2; D uncertain. The length of the CDR3 is 11 residues. V shed 10 bases and J shed 2 bases, with 8 bases lying between them. DNA for the CDR3: TGTGCCACCACATTGAACTATGGCTACACCTTC. This translates into CATTLNYGYTF.

CDR3 amino acids: CASSSAGNEKLFF. CDR3 nucleotides: TGCGCCAGCAGCTCCGCAGGAAACGAAAAACTGTTTTTT. The chain is built from TRBV5-1 and TRBJ1-4; D remains ambiguous. The CDR3 is made up of 13 amino acids. The germline V gene has CDR1 SGHRS and CDR2 YFSETQ. The ends were cut back, 3 bases at V and 8 bases at J, with 11 bases in the middle. Complete variable domain (other parts from reference TRBV5-1 and TRBJ1-4): KAGVTQTPRYLIKTRGQQVTLSCSPISGHRSVSWYQQTPGQGLQFLFEYFSETQRNKGNFPGRFSGRQFSNSRSEMNVSTLELGDSALYLCASSSAGNEKLFFGSGTQLSVL.

The chain combines TRBV3-1 (or the pseudogene TRBV3-2) with TRBJ2-3; 8 positions match TRBD2. The germline CDR1 and CDR2 sequences are LGHDT and YNNKEL (reference sequence). The CDR3 contains 15 residues. Trimming cost V 7 bases and J 1 base; bases outside gene matches: 7. CDR3 sequence (DNA): TGTGCCAGCACATCCCGGGAGGGCCGCACAGATACGCAGTATTTT. Translated, it gives CASTSREGRTDTQYF.

The CDR3, as DNA: TGTGCCACGACAGGGACTGAAGCTTTCTTT. This gives the protein CATTGTEAFF. This sequence joins TRBV7-9 and TRBJ1-1; 7 bases map to TRBD1. V lost 10 bases to trimming and J lost 5 bases; unmatched junction nucleotides: 1. This CDR3 has 10 residues. Looked up from germline, CDR1 is SEHNR and CDR2 is FQNEAQ (reference sequence).

CDR3 nucleotide sequence: TGTGCCAGTACACCACACAAATCTAGAGCGGAGACCCAGTACTTC. This sequence encodes CASTPHKSRAETQYF. J is TRBJ2-5 and V is TRBV19, with D unclear. The V gene lost 7 bases and the J gene lost 5 bases, with 20 bases spanning the gap. Germline assignment: CDR1 LNHDA and CDR2 SQIVND (reference sequence). The CDR3 loop spans 15 amino acids.

A note on this clone: Other DNA sequences of this sample code for an identical CDR3. The DNA for the CDR3 is TGTGCCAGCAGCCCCCGGGGAGGCAGTAACACTGAAGCTTTCTTT. Its translation is CASSPRGGSNTEAFF. The rearrangement uses TRBV28 and TRBJ1-1; D is unresolved. The CDR3 spans 15 residues. From germline, CDR1 is MDHEN and CDR2 SYDVKM. V dropped 6 bases and J dropped 2 bases, with 16 bases sitting between them.

The chain couples TRBV30 to TRBJ1-2; 9 bases align to TRBD1. This CDR3 is 15 amino acids long. After removal of 3 bases from V and 0 bases from J, the junction contained 5 bases not matched to a gene. From germline, CDR1 is GTSNPN and CDR2 SVGIG (reference sequence). The CDR3 sequence: CAWRATGGANYGYTF. The CDR3 DNA reads TGTGCCTGGAGGGCGACAGGGGGAGCTAACTATGGCTACACCTTC. Drawing the rest from reference TRBV30 and TRBJ1-2, the complete variable domain is SQTIHQWPATLVQPVGSPLSLECTVEGTSNPNLYWYRQAAGRGLQLLFYSVGIGQISSEVPQNLSASRPQDRQFILSSKKLLLSDSGFYLCAWRATGGANYGYTFGSGTRLTVV.

The genes are TRBV2 and TRBJ1-2; D not certain. Trimming shortened V by 5 bases and J by 2 bases, and 6 bases separated the two germline ends. Germline V CDR1 and CDR2: SNHLY, FYNNEI. The CDR3 runs 12 residues. The CDR3 DNA follows: TGTGCCAGCAGTCAAGTAAACTATGGCTACACCTTC. Translating gives CASSQVNYGYTF.

This chain joins TRBV6-1 and TRBJ2-7, with a weak D call TRBD2 (5 bases). CDR3 length: 13 amino acids. Trimming removed 0 bases at V and 7 bases at J, with 10 bases between. Germline V lookup: CDR1 MNHNS, CDR2 SASEGT. The CDR3 sequence: CASSEARRWEQYF. CDR3 nucleotides: TGTGCCAGCAGTGAAGCGAGGAGGTGGGAGCAGTACTTC.

CDR3 loop: CASSQGLAGETQYF. DNA for the CDR3: TGTGCCAGCAGCCAGGGACTAGCGGGAGAGACCCAGTACTTC. The chain links TRBV7-2 to TRBJ2-5; TRBD2 aligns across 12 bases. CDR1 SGHTA and CDR2 FQGNSA come from the germline V gene. The CDR3 consists of 14 residues. Unmatched junction bases numbered 2, after V lost 5 bases and J lost 4 bases.

The chain joins TRBV27 to TRBJ2-5, with TRBD1 as a possible D gene (6 bases). V dropped 2 bases and J dropped 2 bases, with 15 bases sitting between them. In germline, CDR1 is MNHEY, CDR2 SMNVEV (reference sequence). The CDR3 totals 16 residues. CDR3 nucleotide sequence: TGTGCCAGCAGTTTAGCCCCTAAGAGGGGGCAAGAGACCCAGTACTTC. Translated: CASSLAPKRGQETQYF.

Turning to this clone: Different DNA sequences within this sample yield the same CDR3. This chain joins TRBV5-4 and TRBJ2-3; 10 positions agree with TRBD2. Per the germline V gene, CDR1 is SGHNT and CDR2 is YYREEE (reference sequence). The CDR3 has 16 amino acids. V trimming: 0 bases; J trimming: 1 base; junction bases outside the gene matches: 2. The CDR3 region is CASSLGTSGRTDTQYF. CDR3 DNA sequence: TGTGCCAGCAGCTTGGGGACTAGCGGACGCACAGATACGCAGTATTTT.

This rearrangement joins TRBV12-3 or TRBV12-4 to TRBJ1-5; D call uncertain. V lost 6 bases and J 7 bases, leaving 13 bases between the germline ends. The length of the CDR3 is 13 residues. The CDR3 DNA reads TGTGCCAGCAGCTATCGACACCCGCAGCCCCAGCATTTT. It yields the protein CASSYRHPQPQHF.

V gene TRBV6-1 combines with J gene TRBJ2-7, with D unresolved. Germline loops: CDR1 MNHNS, CDR2 SASEGT. V lost 3 bases and J 8 bases, leaving 8 bases between the germline ends. The CDR3 length is 11 residues. The CDR3 bases are TGTGCCAGCAGTGACGCGTCGCAGCAGTACTTC. It yields the protein CASSDASQQYF.

V usage is TRBV27 and J usage is TRBJ2-2, with D unresolved. Germline-derived CDR1 and CDR2 are MNHEY and SMNVEV (reference sequence). The CDR3 is 14 residues long. Trimming cost V 8 bases and J 4 bases, with 14 bases left between them. The CDR3 protein is CASASVEITGELFF. CDR3 sequence (DNA): TGTGCCAGCGCCAGCGTCGAAATCACCGGGGAGCTGTTTTTT.

V and J are TRBV30 and TRBJ2-1, with D possibly being TRBD1 (6 bases). The CDR3 is 13 residues long. Trimming removed 5 bases from V and 3 bases from J, with 11 bases in between. Germline values: CDR1 GTSNPN, CDR2 SVGIG (reference sequence). CDR3 loop: CAWGRDIYNEQFF. DNA of the CDR3: TGTGCCTGGGGTCGGGACATCTACAATGAGCAGTTCTTC.

This chain links TRBV4-2 with TRBJ2-6; D uncertain. Germline V CDR1 and CDR2: LGHNA, YNFKEQ. Trimming removed 6 bases at V and 2 bases at J, with 11 bases between. CDR3 length: 15 amino acids. The DNA for the CDR3 is TGTGCCAGCAGGCCCCCAGGCGCTGGGGCCAACGTCCTGACTTTC. Translated: CASRPPGAGANVLTF.